These 2 T cell receptor beta chains came from one sample sequenced in a study of cytomegalovirus exposure and HLA in healthy donors. It was with 60 Vbeta and 13 Jbeta primers that the PCR ran. Using immunoSEQ multiplex PCR, the repertoire was profiled, and TCRdb retains in-frame clones only, with some absent. The sample carries tens of thousands of clones, around 69% recorded once. Sequenced sample: PBMCs. The origin of the receptors is a man younger than 40 in good health and CMV-seronegative.

The V and J genes are TRBV4-1 and TRBJ2-5; no firm D call. Trimming took 5 bases from V and 5 from J, leaving 9 bases between them. This CDR3 contains 12 residues. Per germline, CDR1 MGHRA and CDR2 YSYEKL. CDR3 bases: TGCGCCAGCAGCGTACACGGGGAGACCCAGTACTTC. Protein sequence: CASSVHGETQYF.

The rearrangement links TRBV5-6 to TRBJ1-2, with D tentatively TRBD1 (5 bases). The CDR3 runs to 14 residues. Germline CDR1 reads SGHDT; CDR2 reads YYEEEE. Deletions cut 4 bases from V and 7 bases from J, with 17 bases between. In DNA, the CDR3 is TGTGCCAGCAGCCCTGGGACGCCCGGGAGTGGCTACACCTTC. It specifies CASSPGTPGSGYTF.